This TCR beta chain stems from a study of T cell changes during pregnancy in multiple sclerosis. Trimming at V came to 0 bases and at J to 1 base, leaving 1 base not matched to a gene. CDR1 and CDR2 from the germline V gene are MRHNA and SNTAGT. CDR3 length equals 16 residues. TCRdb's table, derived via immunoSEQ multiplex PCR, lists solely in-frame clones and lacks some. This sample has about 18,000 clones, with about four fifths found just once. The chain recombines TRBV6-4 with TRBJ2-3, with 10 bases lining up with TRBD2. This clonotype was obtained from a female donor in good health, enrolled as a control in a pregnancy study. Material: CD8+ T cells from peripheral blood mononuclear cells, obtained in the third trimester of pregnancy. CDR3: CASSDSLAGGTDTQYF. CDR3 coding DNA: TGTGCCAGCAGTGACTCGCTAGCGGGGGGCACAGATACGCAGTATTTT.